This TCR beta chain was recorded in a study of identical twins listed by TCRdb under 2016. With respect to the entire study: To test whether fetal clonotypes persist, this study deep-sequenced TCR alpha and beta repertoires from monozygotic twins, from unrelated adults of various ages, and from cord blood. To rule out contamination, replicate twin experiments were performed at different times with different library preparation protocols. Overall study results and their limits: The excess sharing between twins in beta out-of-frame sequences was weaker because fewer shared sequences reduced the signal-to-noise ratio. Fewer insertions were carried by abundant cord blood beta clonotypes; a weaker similar trend was observed in young adult naive repertoires, while no such trend was observed in memory repertoires. Zero-insertion analyses could be partly confounded by invariant T cells such as MAIT and iNKT, though diverse VJ usage argued against such confounding for most clonotypes. Because the same donors could not be followed over many years, conclusions were based on cross-sectional statistical analysis. In monozygotic twins, out-of-frame TCR alpha sharing was systematically underestimated by recombination models, although the models agreed with sharing between unrelated individuals. Compared with coincidental sharing between unrelated individuals, an excess of low generation-probability sequences was observed among out-of-frame TCR alpha sequences shared between twins.

In its sample, this clonotype was seen many times. Its antigen remains unidentified. Nothing much larger sits one base from this clone, and base qualities are not available. The cysteine opens and the phenylalanine closes a CDR3 of 13 amino acids. Only CDR3 DNA remains: 39 bases, in frame from the first base. CDR1 and CDR2, looked up from the germline V gene (reference sequence), are DFQATT and SNEGSKA. Trimming leaves V shorter by 5 bases and J shorter by 3 bases, with the junction holding 6 bases beyond the gene matches. All donors were healthy Caucasians. Three pairs of female monozygotic twins, all aged 18 to 29 years, were included in the twin cohort. Miltenyi CD45RO+ enrichment and human naive T-cell isolation kits were used to isolate memory (CD45RO+) and naive T cells from PBMC. Libraries came from 5' RACE. Sequencing took place on an Illumina HiSeq 2000. A universal primer binding site was added through template switching, and the final cDNA carried a unique molecular identifier so that TCR cDNA molecules could be counted accurately. Specific primers in the conserved constant-segment region were used to synthesize first-strand cDNA for TCR alpha and beta chains. To control for contamination, every cDNA library carried two barcodes: a SMART-Mk sample barcode plus Illumina barcodes. Two successive PCR steps introduced TruSeq adapter sequences along with Illumina sample barcodes. TCR alpha and beta cDNA libraries were sequenced on the Illumina HiSeq platform with custom primers. The original pipeline was this. Raw reads were processed with MiGEC to extract unique molecular identifiers, and MiXCR was used to determine CDR3 positions. Recombination models were inferred per individual with the repgenHMM and IGoR tools using an EM algorithm. The tcR package in R was used for shared clonotype analysis, with sharing normalized by the product of cloneset sizes. To study raw recombination free of thymic and clonal selection effects, out-of-frame nonproductive sequences were analyzed. TCRdb applied fastp at Q25 and MiXCR to the public reads, then kept only in-frame beta chains. Rows merge per CDR3 protein into single entries with the most common DNA and genes. V and J calls and clone size were set by TCRdb, not the authors. The sample contains hundreds of thousands of distinct CDR3 sequences, 5.5% to 7% of them found a single time. About 3.6% of the sample comes from the top ten.

These same data were also listed under a study on yellow fever vaccine responses in identical twins. The second paper further reports: According to the authors, in identical twins the way T cells responded to vaccination appeared partly convergent and partly personalized. The study precisely tracked vaccine-responding T cell clones in identical twins.

The sequence derives from a woman aged 18-29 years in good health. The chain employs TRBV20-1 and TRBJ2-5; the junction holds 7 bases that match TRBD1. Sequencing was carried out using memory (CD45RO+) T cells sorted from blood. The cell subset or site label corresponds to: CD45RO+ enriched T cells. CDR3 protein: CSAPQGVKETQYF. The nucleotides read TGCAGTGCTCCCCAGGGGGTGAAAGAGACCCAGTACTTC.